Below are 32 T cell receptor beta chains sequenced from a single sample in a study of T-cell memory formation after mild COVID-19 (dated by TCRdb to about 2021). The library was produced with 5' RACE. Sequencing was carried out with an Illumina NovaSeq 6000. TCRdb passed the public sequencing reads through fastp at Q25 and MiXCR, retaining productive beta sequences. Entries are consolidated by CDR3 protein sequence, retaining the most common genes and DNA. The sample data list hundreds of thousands of distinct CDR3 sequences, and 15% of these were observed just once. The ten largest make up 2.1% of the sample. The material sequenced was PBMCs or a T cell subset sorted from them (not recorded which). Receptor source: an adult woman who had mild COVID-19 (a few samples of this study predate the infection). The sample titles of this study are shuffled in the database, so cell type and time point are left out; the donor was told from shared clones.

The chain couples TRBV20-1 to TRBJ2-3; the match to TRBD2 covers 15 bases. Germline-derived CDR1 and CDR2 are DFQATT and SNEGSKA (reference sequence). After removal of 1 base from V and 3 bases from J, the junction contained 5 bases not matched to a gene. The CDR3 sequence is 17 residues long. CDR3 nucleotide sequence: TGCAGTGCTAGAGTCCCGGGACTAGCGGGGGGAACAGATACGCAGTATTTT. Amino acid sequence: CSARVPGLAGGTDTQYF.

The chain is built from TRBV5-1 and TRBJ2-2; D might be TRBD2 (5 bases). Germline V gene data show CDR1 as SGHRS and CDR2 as YFSETQ. This CDR3 is built from 14 residues. V lost 0 bases, J lost 5 bases, and 8 bases lay in between. Here the CDR3 reads CASSLAGITGELFF. In DNA form, the CDR3 reads TGCGCCAGCAGCTTGGCCGGGATTACCGGGGAGCTGTTTTTT.

Here the CDR3 reads CASSFLGILTDTQYF. The DNA of the CDR3 is TGTGCCAGCAGCTTTCTCGGCATCCTAACAGATACGCAGTATTTT. The chain links TRBV7-2 to TRBJ2-3, with no clear D. The V end lost 3 bases, the J end lost 3 bases, and 13 bases lay between the germline ends. Germline assignment: CDR1 SGHTA and CDR2 FQGNSA. The CDR3 runs 15 residues.

This clonotype has a handful of counts. The rearrangement links TRBV5-1 to TRBJ2-2; TRBD1 matches at 7 bases. CDR1 is SGHRS and CDR2 is YFSETQ in the germline V gene. The junction had 5 bases not matched to a gene; V was cut back by 1 base and J by 2 bases. This CDR3 has 16 residues. The DNA of the CDR3 is TGCGCCAGCAGCTTGTCGGGACAGCTTAACACCGGGGAGCTGTTTTTT. This encodes CASSLSGQLNTGELFF. The variable domain in full, completed from reference TRBV5-1 and TRBJ2-2, reads KAGVTQTPRYLIKTRGQQVTLSCSPISGHRSVSWYQQTPGQGLQFLFEYFSETQRNKGNFPGRFSGRQFSNSRSEMNVSTLELGDSALYLCASSLSGQLNTGELFFGEGSRLTVL.

This clonotype showed up just a few times. This sequence joins TRBV14 and TRBJ2-1; no firm D call. V was pared by 1 base and J by 12 bases, with 19 bases between. From germline, CDR1 is SGHDN and CDR2 FVKESK. This CDR3 spans 15 amino acids. The CDR3 loop reads CASSQGASVTLRQFF. The CDR3 DNA sequence: TGTGCCAGCAGCCAAGGAGCGTCTGTAACCCTTAGGCAGTTCTTC.

The chain links TRBV5-1 to TRBJ2-7, with 9 nucleotides matching TRBD1. The V segment lost 2 bases and the J segment 2 bases; nucleotides outside the gene matches: 5. CDR3 length: 15 amino acids. Germline values: CDR1 SGHRS, CDR2 YFSETQ. The DNA for the CDR3 is TGCGCCAGCAGCTTACGGGACAGGGCGACCTACGAGCAGTACTTC. Translation gives CASSLRDRATYEQYF.

The chain employs TRBV5-4 and TRBJ2-7; D unclear. The CDR3 length is 14 residues. Trimming shortened V by 0 bases and J by 3 bases, and 10 bases separated the two germline ends. Per the germline V gene, CDR1 is SGHNT and CDR2 is YYREEE (reference sequence). The CDR3 DNA sequence: TGTGCCAGCAGCTTGGGACTCCTGGACTACGAGCAGTACTTC. Encoded protein: CASSLGLLDYEQYF.

This clonotype was detected only a few times. This chain uses TRBV29-1 with TRBJ1-2, with 7 nucleotides matching TRBD1. Germline CDR1 is SQVTM and CDR2 is ANQGSEA. V trimming: 0 bases; J trimming: 4 bases; junction bases outside the gene matches: 8. The CDR3 is made up of 15 amino acids. CDR3: CSVEDRRDRGYGYTF. The CDR3 DNA follows: TGCAGCGTTGAAGATAGGCGGGACAGAGGCTATGGCTACACCTTC.

This clonotype was counted many times. The V call is TRBV12-3 or TRBV12-4, the J call TRBJ1-5, with D maybe TRBD1 (5 bases). The CDR3 has 14 residues. V was trimmed by 6 bases and J by 4 bases, leaving 13 bases between them. The CDR3 sequence is CASSPGAGNQPQHF. In DNA form, the CDR3 reads TGTGCCAGCAGCCCCGGGGCGGGGAATCAGCCCCAGCATTTT.

The V gene is TRBV29-1, the J gene TRBJ1-2; the D is unclear. The CDR3 is 14 amino acids. Trimming removed 3 bases from V and 1 base from J, with 12 bases in between. From germline, CDR1 is SQVTM and CDR2 ANQGSEA. The CDR3 DNA is TGCAGCGTTGAGGACGGCTTGGGTAACTATGGCTACACCTTC. It codes for CSVEDGLGNYGYTF.

This clonotype was seen more than once but under ten times. The chain has TRBV27 and TRBJ2-3; no firm D call. The CDR3 length is 14 residues. Germline values: CDR1 MNHEY, CDR2 SMNVEV (reference sequence). V was shortened by 6 bases and J by 1 base, with 11 bases between the two germline ends. CDR3 nucleotides: TGTGCCAGCAGCGGGCGCTACCGCACAGATACGCAGTATTTT. It translates to CASSGRYRTDTQYF.

This clonotype was observed a few times. The chain employs TRBV24-1 and TRBJ1-5; unclear D gene. Per germline, CDR1 KGHDR and CDR2 SFDVKD. CDR3 length equals 15 residues. V lost 5 bases to trimming and J lost 5 bases, with 15 bases between them. The CDR3 sequence is CATSVGGFIDQPQHF. The CDR3 DNA sequence: TGTGCCACCAGTGTTGGAGGGTTCATCGATCAGCCCCAGCATTTT.

This clonotype was counted a few times. The genes are TRBV5-4 and TRBJ2-3; 9 nucleotides match TRBD2. The germline CDR1 and CDR2 sequences are SGHNT and YYREEE (reference sequence). The CDR3 length is 16 residues. J lost 6 bases, V lost 1 base, and 9 bases had no gene match. The CDR3 protein is CASSLKGGRAPDTQYF. CDR3 DNA: TGTGCCAGCAGCTTGAAAGGCGGGAGGGCCCCGGATACGCAGTATTTT.

This chain connects TRBV5-4 to TRBJ2-5; D remains unclear. Trimming cost V 4 bases and J 2 bases, with 18 bases left between them. This CDR3 spans 16 amino acids. Germline assignment: CDR1 SGHNT and CDR2 YYREEE (reference sequence). The CDR3 loop is CASSRLGAGNQETQYF. DNA of the CDR3: TGTGCCAGCAGCAGGCTTGGAGCTGGAAATCAAGAGACCCAGTACTTC.

There are a few counts of this clonotype. The rearrangement uses TRBV9 and TRBJ1-4; 9 nucleotides agree with TRBD1. The length of the CDR3 is 15 residues. Trimming at V came to 6 bases and at J to 8 bases, leaving 11 bases not matched to a gene. CDR1 is SGDLS and CDR2 is YYNGEE in the germline V gene. The CDR3 nucleotides are TGTGCCAGCAATCCATGGGGACAGGGTGACGAAAAACTGTTTTTT. Translated, it gives CASNPWGQGDEKLFF. Full variable domain (outside the CDR3, taken from reference TRBV9 and TRBJ1-4): DSGVTQTPKHLITATGQRVTLRCSPRSGDLSVYWYQQSLDQGLQFLIQYYNGEERAKGNILERFSAQQFPDLHSELNLSSLELGDSALYFCASNPWGQGDEKLFFGSGTQLSVL.

In this sample, this clonotype turned up a few times. V and J are TRBV5-5 and TRBJ1-5; TRBD1 aligns across 8 bases. This CDR3 is 15 amino acids long. The J segment lost 1 base and the V segment lost 4 bases, leaving 4 bases of the junction unmatched. The germline gives CDR1 SGHKS, CDR2 YYEKEE (reference sequence). CDR3 bases: TGTGCCAGCAGCCCCTGGACAGGGAGCAATCAGCCCCAGCATTTT. Translating gives CASSPWTGSNQPQHF.

This clonotype has a single count. The chain recombines TRBV20-1 with TRBJ2-5; possible D gene TRBD2, 5 bases. The ends were cut back, 3 bases at V and 5 bases at J, with 13 bases in the middle. This CDR3 region has 13 residues. CDR1 is DFQATT and CDR2 is SNEGSKA in the germline V gene (reference sequence). The CDR3 sequence is CSASKSLAETQYF. The DNA of the CDR3 is TGCAGTGCTAGCAAGAGTTTAGCGGAGACCCAGTACTTC.

The chain combines TRBV6-2 or TRBV6-3 with TRBJ1-5, with 10 bases lining up with TRBD1. CDR1 MNHEY and CDR2 SVGEGT come from the germline V gene. V lost 5 bases to trimming and J lost 5 bases; unmatched junction nucleotides: 3. The CDR3 spans 14 residues. Here the CDR3 reads CASSRTGGHQPQHF. The CDR3 bases are TGTGCCAGCAGTAGGACAGGGGGTCATCAGCCCCAGCATTTT.

This chain joins TRBV20-1 and TRBJ2-7, with 9 bases fitting TRBD2. Germline V gene sequence: CDR1 DFQATT, CDR2 SNEGSKA (reference sequence). Trimming cost V 6 bases and J 2 bases; bases outside gene matches: 8. This CDR3 is 14 amino acids long. CDR3 bases: TGCAGTGCCGTTCTAGCGGGATCCCCCTACGAGCAGTACTTC. Translation: CSAVLAGSPYEQYF.

This clonotype turned up a few times. This chain joins TRBV6-2 or TRBV6-3 and TRBJ2-7; D is uncertain. Trimming left V 7 bases short and J 5 bases short, with 12 bases between. The CDR3 has 12 residues. Germline V gene lookup returns CDR1 MNHEY and CDR2 SVGEGT. CDR3 residues: CASTDLPHEQYF. For the CDR3, the DNA is TGTGCCAGCACCGACCTCCCCCACGAGCAGTACTTC.

Ten or more counts support this clonotype. The chain carries TRBV12-3 or TRBV12-4 and TRBJ2-1; 11 nucleotides match TRBD2. There are 14 residues in the CDR3. V lost 6 bases to trimming and J lost 5 bases; unmatched junction nucleotides: 3. The CDR3 DNA sequence: TGTGCCAGCAGGGCTAGCGGGGGGAACAATGAGCAGTTCTTC. This sequence encodes CASRASGGNNEQFF.

The chain joins TRBV5-1 to TRBJ2-5; TRBD1 is a possible D gene (6 bases). Germline V CDR1 and CDR2: SGHRS, YFSETQ. The CDR3 spans 15 residues. The V end lost 6 bases, the J end lost 1 base, and 16 bases lay between the germline ends. This chain's CDR3 is CASTSDRIGQETQYF. As DNA, the CDR3 is TGCGCCAGCACCTCTGACAGGATCGGCCAAGAGACCCAGTACTTC.

The V call is TRBV3-1, the J call TRBJ2-7; TRBD2 might be the D (5 bases). The germline CDR1 and CDR2 sequences are LGHDT and YNNKEL (reference sequence). V was clipped by 1 base and J by 7 bases, with 11 bases between them. This CDR3 spans 13 amino acids. CDR3 residues: CASSQGGREEQYF. The CDR3 DNA reads as TGTGCCAGCAGCCAAGGTGGGAGAGAGGAGCAGTACTTC.

The CDR3 spells CASSQDENSGRDTQYF. DNA for the CDR3: TGCGCCAGCAGCCAAGATGAGAATAGCGGGCGCGATACGCAGTATTTT. This chain links TRBV4-1 with TRBJ2-3, with TRBD2 matching over 7 bases. The junction had 9 bases not matched to a gene; V was cut back by 0 bases and J by 6 bases. Germline CDR1 and CDR2: MGHRA and YSYEKL. The CDR3 sequence is 16 residues long.

V and J are TRBV19 and TRBJ2-1; 7 bases are a match to TRBD2. The CDR3 is 14 amino acids. The V and J ends lost 5 bases and 4 bases, in that order; junction bases with no gene match: 5. CDR1 is LNHDA, CDR2 SQIVND, per germline (reference sequence). This CDR3 is CASSGEGNYNEQFF. CDR3 nucleotides: TGTGCCAGTAGTGGGGAGGGGAATTACAATGAGCAGTTCTTC.

This clonotype showed up just a few times. The gene calls are TRBV24-1 and TRBJ2-7; a weak D match, TRBD1 (5 bases). Trimming pared 5 bases from V and 3 bases from J, leaving 13 bases between. Germline lookup yields CDR1 KGHDR and CDR2 SFDVKD. This CDR3 is built from 14 residues. The DNA of the CDR3 is TGTGCCACCAGTGGGGGCAGGGCACTCTACGAGCAGTACTTC. It codes for CATSGGRALYEQYF.

This clonotype was counted between two and nine times. V is TRBV18 and J is TRBJ2-7; D not certain. The CDR3 contains 13 residues. Deletions cut 3 bases from V and 3 bases from J, with 9 bases between. Germline CDR1 and CDR2: KGHSH and LQKENI. CDR3 in amino acids: CASSPGGNYEQYF. The DNA of the CDR3 is TGTGCCAGCTCACCCGGTGGTAACTACGAGCAGTACTTC.

This clonotype occurred a few times. The gene calls are TRBV9 and TRBJ2-1; D possibly uses TRBD1 or TRBD2 (5 bases each). Between the trimmed V and J ends, which lost 0 bases and 0 bases, there was a span of 13 bases. The germline gives CDR1 SGDLS, CDR2 YYNGEE. The CDR3 totals 17 residues. CDR3 loop: CASSVGTARGSYNEQFF. The DNA of the CDR3 is TGTGCCAGCAGCGTAGGGACGGCGAGGGGCTCCTACAATGAGCAGTTCTTC.

This chain joins TRBV5-1 and TRBJ2-1, with D perhaps matching TRBD1 or TRBD2 (6 bases each). Germline V gene data show CDR1 as SGHRS and CDR2 as YFSETQ. CDR3 length equals 13 residues. V was clipped by 0 bases and J by 15 bases, with 16 bases between them. CDR3 nucleotide sequence: TGCGCCAGCAGCTTGGAAGTAAAGGGGGGCACGTTCTTC. It yields the protein CASSLEVKGGTFF.

The chain's CDR3 is CASSLDRTGGTQYF. The CDR3 DNA follows: TGTGCCAGCAGCTTGGATCGGACAGGGGGTACCCAGTACTTC. This chain joins TRBV7-3 and TRBJ2-5; the match to TRBD1 covers 10 bases. The CDR3 runs to 14 residues. With 3 bases clipped from V and 8 bases from J, the junction kept 6 bases outside the gene matches. Germline values: CDR1 SGHTA, CDR2 FQGTGA.

This chain connects TRBV6-6 to TRBJ2-5, with D unresolved. Germline V gives CDR1 MNHNY, CDR2 SVGAGI (reference sequence). V was clipped by 6 bases and J by 2 bases, with 19 bases between them. The CDR3 consists of 16 residues. CDR3 loop: CASRRTSVAQQETQYF. The CDR3 bases are TGTGCCAGCAGACGGACCTCCGTGGCGCAACAAGAGACCCAGTACTTC.

This clonotype was seen a few times. The genes are TRBV12-3 or TRBV12-4 and TRBJ2-1; the D is unclear. The CDR3 runs to 15 residues. V lost 2 bases, J lost 4 bases, and 12 bases lay in between. CDR3 sequence: CASSLQQPSYNEQFF. As DNA, the CDR3 is TGTGCCAGCAGTTTACAGCAGCCTTCGTACAATGAGCAGTTCTTC.